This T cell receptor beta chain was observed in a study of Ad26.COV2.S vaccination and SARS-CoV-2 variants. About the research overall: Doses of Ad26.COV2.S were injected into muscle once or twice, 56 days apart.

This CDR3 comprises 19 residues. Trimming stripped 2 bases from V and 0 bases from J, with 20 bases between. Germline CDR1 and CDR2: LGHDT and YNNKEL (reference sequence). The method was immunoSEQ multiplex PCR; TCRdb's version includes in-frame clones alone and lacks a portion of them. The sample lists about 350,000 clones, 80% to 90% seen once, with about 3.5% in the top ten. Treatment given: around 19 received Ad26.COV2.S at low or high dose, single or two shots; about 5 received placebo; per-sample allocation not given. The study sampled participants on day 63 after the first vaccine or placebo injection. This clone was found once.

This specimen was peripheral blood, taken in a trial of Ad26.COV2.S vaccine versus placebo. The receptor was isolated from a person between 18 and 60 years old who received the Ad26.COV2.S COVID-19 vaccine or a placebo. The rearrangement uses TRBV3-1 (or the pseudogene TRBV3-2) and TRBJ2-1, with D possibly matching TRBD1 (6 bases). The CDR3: CASSQNHAAGVSSYNEQFF. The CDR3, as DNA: TGTGCCAGCAGCCAAAATCATGCGGCAGGGGTAAGCTCCTACAATGAGCAGTTCTTC.